This T cell receptor beta chain was observed in a study of response to subunit inactivated influenza vaccine. General observations from the study: Authors suggested each seasonal influenza vaccination recruits few new T cells.

The germline V gene encodes CDR1 MNHEY and CDR2 SVGAGI. V lost 2 bases and J 0 bases, leaving 14 bases between the germline ends. CDR3 length: 16 amino acids. TCRdb used MiXCR to reprocess the RT-PCR reads, holding one entry per CDR3 protein. Among around 760,000 distinct CDR3 sequences listed, around 13% were seen once. In regard to this clonotype: Its target is unknown.

Specimen: PBMCs from blood, collected 14 days before vaccination. The sequence was collected from a man aged 50 to 60 who received an inactivated influenza vaccine. The gene calls are TRBV6-5 and TRBJ2-7; D gene ambiguous. The CDR3 sequence: CASSYNPGPRSYEQYF. CDR3 DNA: TGTGCCAGCAGTTACAATCCGGGCCCACGCTCCTACGAGCAGTACTTC.